A selection of T cell receptor beta chains follows, all from one sample in a study of Ad26.COV2.S vaccination and SARS-CoV-2 variants. Repertoires were generated with immunoSEQ multiplex PCR, while TCRdb's copy carries only in-frame clones and drops some. Here the sample spans hundreds of thousands of clones, roughly 94% being singletons. The sample here was peripheral blood, taken after recovery from COVID-19. These receptors all stem from a human donor who had recovered from COVID-19. The CDR3 runs from the conserved cysteine through the conserved F or W.

CDR3 protein | J gene | V gene
CARIPVIRGADPVQETQYF | TRBJ2-5 | TRBV5-3
CASSLKVGFPRGEGSNGYTF | TRBJ1-2 | TRBV7-6
CASSLSPEWQDNEQFF | TRBJ2-1 | TRBV27
CASTRGVMNTEAFF | TRBJ1-1 | TRBV6-6
CASSQAGPYGYTF | TRBJ1-2 | TRBV6-5
CASSPQDGYEQYF | TRBJ2-7 | TRBV7-9
CSVDLDRGRGYTF | TRBJ1-2 | TRBV29-1
CASSLETSALSYEQYF | TRBJ2-7 | TRBV3-1/TRBV3-2
CASSHGQGAGYTF | TRBJ1-2 | TRBV4-3
CASSEGSGANVLTF | TRBJ2-6 | TRBV6-1
CASSSGTDPYNYGYTF | TRBJ1-2 | TRBV3-1/TRBV3-2
CASSYKGTGVKQYF | TRBJ2-7 | TRBV6-5
CASSAGGAVGNTIYF | TRBJ1-3 | TRBV9
CASSQDGGWTEAFF | TRBJ1-1 | TRBV3-1/TRBV3-2
CASRRLAGGMGGETQYF | TRBJ2-5 | TRBV2
CASRAVHLSPLHF | TRBJ1-6 | TRBV19
CASSLLQLPSGYTF | TRBJ1-2 | TRBV5-6
CASSPTLGDTQYF | TRBJ2-3 | TRBV9
CASSVEGTGSGYTF | TRBJ1-2 | TRBV9
CASSLGAGQREQYF | TRBJ2-7 | TRBV5-1
CSARGGTEAFF | TRBJ1-1 | TRBV20-1
CASSFKGDRAYF | TRBJ2-7 | TRBV27
CASSYDGPGYTF | TRBJ1-2 | TRBV14
CASSRPQGVEEQYF | TRBJ2-7 | TRBV6-2/TRBV6-3
CASSLLGPGEAFF | TRBJ1-1 | TRBV5-1
CASRSRGNYGYTF | TRBJ1-2 | TRBV2
CASSQRTGVRNSPLHF | TRBJ1-6 | TRBV4-2
CASSEGRGVNEQFF | TRBJ2-1 | TRBV9
CASSSGLGGTEAFF | TRBJ1-1 | TRBV6-5
CASTQGALAGELFF | TRBJ2-2 | TRBV5-1
CASRDSPGGSGNTIYF | TRBJ1-3 | TRBV2
CASSPMIGTGFRAKNIQYF | TRBJ2-4 | TRBV18
CASSDIPDRIYGYTF | TRBJ1-2 | TRBV7-2
CASSGSNQPQHF | TRBJ1-5 | TRBV6-2/TRBV6-3
CASSGDRDEAFF | TRBJ1-1 | TRBV5-4
CASSNLGRTEAFF | TRBJ1-1 | TRBV6-5
CASSLAGGPNEKLFF | TRBJ1-4 | TRBV5-1
CASSVTTGVPYGYTF | TRBJ1-2 | TRBV5-1
CASSLTGGNTEAFF | TRBJ1-1 | TRBV7-9
CASSWTGYNEQFF | TRBJ2-1 | TRBV6-5
CARSRGSHNEQFF | TRBJ2-1 | TRBV6-4
CASSIQPQETQYF | TRBJ2-5 | TRBV9
CASSWETRSYEQYF | TRBJ2-7 | TRBV5-8
CASSPRFGGPDTQYF | TRBJ2-3 | TRBV7-3
CASSAQGYEQYF | TRBJ2-7 | TRBV9
CASRGQGLKGYTF | TRBJ1-2 | TRBV7-9
CASSAGGGTGPDNEQFF | TRBJ2-1 | TRBV9
CASTPGGLPGDTQYF | TRBJ2-3 | TRBV7-3
CASSRYTYYEQYF | TRBJ2-7 | TRBV6-2/TRBV6-3
CAISSRELFF | TRBJ2-2 | TRBV7-9
CASSLQGQGDGYTF | TRBJ1-2 | TRBV5-1
CASGLAVGNGYTF | TRBJ1-2 | TRBV12-5
CASSQDWAGVNEQYF | TRBJ2-7 | TRBV3-1/TRBV3-2
CASSWGPGNTIYF | TRBJ1-3 | TRBV12-3/TRBV12-4
CASSPRVSGDADTQYF | TRBJ2-3 | TRBV5-8